This entry features one T cell receptor beta chain sequence. The CDR3 runs 17 residues. V shed 3 bases and J shed 0 bases, with 16 bases lying between them. CDR1 is SGDLS and CDR2 is YYNGEE in the germline V gene. This sample was taken from a study of blood T cell repertoires in COVID-19. Data came from immunoSEQ multiplex PCR; TCRdb stores just in-frame clones and leaves some out. Altogether around 44,000 clones are present, roughly four fifths being singletons, with the ten largest covering 30% to 45%. The TCR originated in a man aged 40-49 years with active or convalescent COVID-19. The material sequenced was peripheral blood. The chain carries TRBV9 and TRBJ2-4; possible D gene TRBD2, 6 bases. The CDR3 nucleotides read TGTGCCAGCAGCGAGGTATTTCGGGGACTAGCCAAAAACATTCAGTACTTC. Its translation: CASSEVFRGLAKNIQYF.